The rows below give T cell receptor beta chains drawn from one sample of a study of shared clonotypes between healthy human individuals. The data were produced by immunoSEQ multiplex PCR, yet TCRdb's version contains in-frame clones alone and is incomplete. The sample holds about 2.2 million clones; 93% are singletons and the top ten take roughly 1.7%. The sequenced sample consisted of naive CD8+ T cells from PBMCs. The receptor source for this set is a man younger than 35 in good health. Some clones in this sample may be carry-over from other donors' samples. The conserved cysteine and the conserved F or W are not part of the CDR3 here. Fields, in order: V gene, J gene, CDR3 protein.

TRBV5-1	TRBJ2-7	ASSLGLVAEQY
TRBV7-9	TRBJ2-2	ASSRTGADTGELF
TRBV9	TRBJ2-2	ASSVSGSFNTGELF
TRBV30	TRBJ1-1	AWRMTGGNTEAF
TRBV27	TRBJ1-5	ASSSRGQGAYSNQPQH
TRBV5-8	TRBJ2-7	ASSRTGSSYEQY
TRBV11-3	TRBJ2-1	ASSPGNNEQF
TRBV10-1	TRBJ2-1	ASSKAGPANEQF
TRBV27	TRBJ2-7	ASSLGGFAEQY
TRBV27	TRBJ2-7	ASSWTGEFREQY
TRBV9	TRBJ2-6	ASSLRDSGANVLT
TRBV7-3	TRBJ2-7	ASSLMGQGRGYEQY
TRBV15	TRBJ1-1	ATSRGEGPEAF
TRBV5-4	TRBJ1-1	ASRVGVYEGLWNTEAF
TRBV7-9	TRBJ2-7	ASSTGTDYEQY
TRBV4-1	TRBJ2-3	ASSHPRTGGTDTQY